This TCR beta chain was sequenced during a study of blood T cell repertoires in COVID-19. As for the study in general: Samples came from the United States, Italy and Spain, spanning acute and convalescent COVID-19. In each case, the material was cDNA or gDNA derived from T cells, B-cell-depleted T cells, or PBMCs.

The CDR3 has 13 residues. Looked up from germline, CDR1 is SGHTS and CDR2 is YDEGEE. Deletions cut 1 base from V and 1 base from J, with 5 bases between. The count of this clone is one. One Seattle source followed patients from active infection through their disease course. Study processing details: Reference gene primer amplification gave estimated nucleated cell counts. Sequenced by immunoSEQ multiplex PCR; TCRdb stores in-frame clones only, minus some. That table supplies the V and J calls and clone size; D and trimming were determined from the DNA. The sample has roughly 100,000 clones; 75% to 90% are singletons.

Material for sequencing was peripheral blood. The receptor comes from a woman aged 45-60 years with COVID-19, enrolled during active disease. This sequence joins TRBV5-8 and TRBJ1-1; D remains ambiguous. This chain's CDR3 is CASSLTSNTEAFF. The CDR3, as DNA: TGTGCCAGCAGCTTGACATCGAACACTGAAGCTTTCTTT.